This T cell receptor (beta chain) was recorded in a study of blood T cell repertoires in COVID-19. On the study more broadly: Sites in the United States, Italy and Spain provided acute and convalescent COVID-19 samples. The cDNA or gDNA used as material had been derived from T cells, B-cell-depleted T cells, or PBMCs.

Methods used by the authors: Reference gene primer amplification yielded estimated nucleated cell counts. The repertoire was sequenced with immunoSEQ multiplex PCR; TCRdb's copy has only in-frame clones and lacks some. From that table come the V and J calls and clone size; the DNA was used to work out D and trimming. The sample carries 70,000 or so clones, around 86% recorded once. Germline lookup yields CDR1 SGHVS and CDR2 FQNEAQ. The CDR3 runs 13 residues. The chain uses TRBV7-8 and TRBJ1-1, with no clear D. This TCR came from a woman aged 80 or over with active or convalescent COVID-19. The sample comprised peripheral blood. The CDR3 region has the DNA TGTTGCGGCATAACCCCTGGGAACACTGAAGCTTTCTTT. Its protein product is CCGITPGNTEAFF.